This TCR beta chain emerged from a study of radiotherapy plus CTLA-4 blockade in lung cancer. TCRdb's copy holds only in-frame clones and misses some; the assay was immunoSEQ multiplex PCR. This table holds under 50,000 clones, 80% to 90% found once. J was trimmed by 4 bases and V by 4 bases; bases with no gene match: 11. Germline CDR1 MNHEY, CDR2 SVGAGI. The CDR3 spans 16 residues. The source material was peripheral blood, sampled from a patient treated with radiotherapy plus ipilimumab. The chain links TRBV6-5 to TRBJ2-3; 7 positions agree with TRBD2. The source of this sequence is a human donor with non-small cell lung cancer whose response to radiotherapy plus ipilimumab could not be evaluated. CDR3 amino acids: CASSFLGEGSADTQYF. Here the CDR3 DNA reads TGTGCCAGCAGTTTTCTCGGGGAGGGAAGCGCAGATACGCAGTATTTT.